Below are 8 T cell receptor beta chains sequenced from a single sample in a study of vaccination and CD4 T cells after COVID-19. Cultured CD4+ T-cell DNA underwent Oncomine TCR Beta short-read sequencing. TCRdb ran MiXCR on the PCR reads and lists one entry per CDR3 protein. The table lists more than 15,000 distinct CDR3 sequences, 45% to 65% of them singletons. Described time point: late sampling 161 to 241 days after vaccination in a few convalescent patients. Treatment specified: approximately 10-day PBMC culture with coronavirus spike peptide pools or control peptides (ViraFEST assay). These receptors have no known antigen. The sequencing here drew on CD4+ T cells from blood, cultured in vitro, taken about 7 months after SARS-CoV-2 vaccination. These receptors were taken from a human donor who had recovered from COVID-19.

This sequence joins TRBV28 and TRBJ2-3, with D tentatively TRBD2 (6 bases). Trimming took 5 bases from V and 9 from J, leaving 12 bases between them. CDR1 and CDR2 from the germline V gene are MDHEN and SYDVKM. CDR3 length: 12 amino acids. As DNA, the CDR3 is TGTGCCAGCAGTCGACTCCGGGGGACGCAGTATTTT. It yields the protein CASSRLRGTQYF. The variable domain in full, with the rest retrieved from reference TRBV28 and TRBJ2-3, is DVKVTQSSRYLVKRTGEKVFLECVQDMDHENMFWYRQDPGLGLRLIYFSYDVKMKEKGDIPEGYSVSREKKERFSLILESASTNQTSMYLCASSRLRGTQYFGPGTRLTVL.

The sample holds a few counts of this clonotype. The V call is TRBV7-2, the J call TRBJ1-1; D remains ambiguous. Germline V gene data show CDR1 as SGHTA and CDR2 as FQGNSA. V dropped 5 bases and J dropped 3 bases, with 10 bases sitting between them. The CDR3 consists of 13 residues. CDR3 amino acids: CASSRQVDTEAFF. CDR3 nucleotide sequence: TGTGCCAGCAGCCGGCAGGTTGACACTGAAGCTTTCTTT.

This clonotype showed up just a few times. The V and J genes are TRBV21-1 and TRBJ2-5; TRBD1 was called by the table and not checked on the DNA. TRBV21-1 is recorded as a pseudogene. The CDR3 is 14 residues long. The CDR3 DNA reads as TGTGCCAGCAGCACGGACAGGGGGACAGAGACCCAGTACTTC. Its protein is CASSTDRGTETQYF.

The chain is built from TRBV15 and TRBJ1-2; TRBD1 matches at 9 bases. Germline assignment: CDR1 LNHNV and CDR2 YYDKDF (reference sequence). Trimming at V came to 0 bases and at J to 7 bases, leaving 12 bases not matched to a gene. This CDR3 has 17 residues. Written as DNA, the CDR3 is TGTGCCACCAGCAGAGAGGTCGTACAGGGGGCTGGATCTGGCTACACCTTC. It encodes CATSREVVQGAGSGYTF.

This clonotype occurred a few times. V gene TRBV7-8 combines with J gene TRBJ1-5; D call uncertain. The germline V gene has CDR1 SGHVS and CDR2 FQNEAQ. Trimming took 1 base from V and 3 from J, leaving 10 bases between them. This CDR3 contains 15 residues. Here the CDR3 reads CASSLEAGNNQPQHF. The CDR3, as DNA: TGTGCCAGCAGCTTAGAGGCCGGGAACAATCAGCCCCAGCATTTT. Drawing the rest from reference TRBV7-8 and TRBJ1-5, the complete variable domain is GAGVSQSPRYKVAKRGQDVALRCDPISGHVSLFWYQQALGQGPEFLTYFQNEAQLDKSGLPSDRFFAERPEGSVSTLKIQRTQQEDSAVYLCASSLEAGNNQPQHFGDGTRLSIL.

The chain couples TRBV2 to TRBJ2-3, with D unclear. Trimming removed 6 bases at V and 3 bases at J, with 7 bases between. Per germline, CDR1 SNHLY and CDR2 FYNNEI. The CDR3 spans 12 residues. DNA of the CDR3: TGTGCCAGCAGCCTACTAACAGATACGCAGTATTTT. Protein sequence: CASSLLTDTQYF.

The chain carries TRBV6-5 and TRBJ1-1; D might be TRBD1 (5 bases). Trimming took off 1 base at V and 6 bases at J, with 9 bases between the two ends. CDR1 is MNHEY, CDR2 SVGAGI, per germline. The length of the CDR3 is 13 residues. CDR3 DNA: TGTGCCAGCAGTTACTGGGACGACTCTGAAGCTTTCTTT. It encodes CASSYWDDSEAFF.

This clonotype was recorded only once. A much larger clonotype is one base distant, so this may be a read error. In DNA form, the CDR3 reads TGTACCAGCTTTCCATCCGGTCTTGATGGCTACACCTTC. Translating gives CTSFPSGLDGYTF. This rearrangement joins TRBV28 to TRBJ1-2; D is unresolved. Looked up from germline, CDR1 is MDHEN and CDR2 is SYDVKM. The CDR3 covers 13 residues.